The 18 T cell receptor beta chains below were found in one sample sequenced in a study of human T cells and chemical hapten exposure. TCRdb processed the RACE reads anew with MiXCR; each CDR3 protein has one entry. The table shows about 85,000 distinct CDR3 sequences, with roughly 11% occurring only once. This sample's time point: patch test 2, 6 weeks after DPC sensitization. Treatment reported: therapeutic diphenylcyclopropenone sensitization with weekly scalp DPC. The sequences come from whole blood, collected in connection with sensitization to the hapten diphenylcyclopropenone (DPC). These receptors all stem from a man aged 18-30 years with alopecia areata. Some clones in this sample may be carry-over from other donors' samples.

This clonotype has at least ten counts. The chain carries TRBV29-1 and TRBJ1-1, with D maybe TRBD1 (6 bases). Trimming stripped 7 bases from V and 1 base from J, with 13 bases between. This CDR3 is 13 amino acids long. Germline V gene data show CDR1 as SQVTM and CDR2 as ANQGSEA. The CDR3 loop reads CSAEGQTNTEAFF. As DNA, the CDR3 is TGCAGCGCGGAGGGACAAACGAACACTGAAGCTTTCTTT.

This clonotype has at least ten counts. The V and J genes are TRBV20-1 and TRBJ1-1, with a possible D match to TRBD1 (6 bases). Germline values: CDR1 DFQATT, CDR2 SNEGSKA (reference sequence). V was trimmed by 3 bases and J by 3 bases, leaving 11 bases between them. The CDR3 length is 13 residues. The CDR3 sequence: CSASRGMDTEAFF. The CDR3, as DNA: TGCAGTGCTAGCAGGGGTATGGACACTGAAGCTTTCTTT.

This clonotype showed up many times. The chain employs TRBV7-8 and TRBJ2-1; tentatively, D is TRBD2 (6 bases). Trimming stripped 4 bases from V and 4 bases from J, with 17 bases between. Germline CDR1 and CDR2: SGHVS and FQNEAQ. This CDR3 is 16 amino acids long. The CDR3 is CASSSRGGRGYNEQFF. The CDR3 coding sequence is TGTGCCAGCAGCTCCCGGGGTGGACGGGGGTACAATGAGCAGTTCTTC.

There are many counts of this clonotype. CDR3 nucleotide sequence: TGTGCCAGCAGCTTAGGGGGACAGACCTACGAGCAGTACTTC. Protein: CASSLGGQTYEQYF. The chain combines TRBV7-2 with TRBJ2-7, with 7 positions matching TRBD1. V lost 1 base to trimming and J lost 2 bases; unmatched junction nucleotides: 2. Germline assignment: CDR1 SGHTA and CDR2 FQGNSA. This CDR3 is built from 14 residues.

This clonotype came up many times. This chain uses TRBV4-3 with TRBJ2-7; the D gene could be TRBD1 or TRBD2 (7 bases each). Trimming took off 0 bases at V and 7 bases at J, with 16 bases between the two ends. Germline loops: CDR1 LGHNA, CDR2 YSLEER. The CDR3 runs 15 residues. CDR3 in amino acids: CASSQESRGGGEQYF. The DNA of the CDR3 is TGCGCCAGCAGCCAAGAAAGCAGGGGGGGTGGTGAGCAGTACTTC.

The V and J genes are TRBV29-1 and TRBJ2-4, with 7 bases that match TRBD1. Germline V gives CDR1 SQVTM, CDR2 ANQGSEA. V lost 7 bases to trimming and J lost 0 bases; unmatched junction nucleotides: 9. The CDR3 sequence is 15 residues long. This CDR3 is CSAGPGQIAKNIQYF. CDR3 in DNA: TGCAGCGCTGGACCGGGACAGATAGCCAAAAACATTCAGTACTTC.

This chain joins TRBV7-8 and TRBJ2-5; D perhaps matches TRBD1 (5 bases). Trimming took off 5 bases at V and 4 bases at J, with 17 bases between the two ends. This CDR3 has 15 amino acids. Germline CDR1 is SGHVS and CDR2 is FQNEAQ. CDR3 nucleotide sequence: TGTGCCAGCAGCCTCCCCGAAACAGGTGGAGAGACCCAGTACTTC. This codes for CASSLPETGGETQYF.

The chain is built from TRBV11-2 and TRBJ2-7; D unresolved. The CDR3 runs 12 residues. Trimming shortened V by 2 bases and J by 3 bases, and 5 bases separated the two germline ends. Looked up from germline, CDR1 is SGHAT and CDR2 is FQNNGV. CDR3 coding DNA: TGTGCCAGCAGCTTAATGGGCTACGAGCAGTACGTC. Protein product: CASSLMGYEQYV.

The chain couples TRBV28 to TRBJ2-5; 9 nucleotides match TRBD1. After removal of 8 bases from V and 4 bases from J, the junction contained 5 bases not matched to a gene. The CDR3 consists of 13 residues. CDR1 and CDR2 (germline): MDHEN, SYDVKM. The CDR3 nucleotides are TGTGCCAGCCGGACAGGGGCTCCAGAGACCCAGTACTTC. Translated, it gives CASRTGAPETQYF.

This clonotype was counted many times. V is TRBV18 and J is TRBJ1-2; TRBD1 agrees at 7 bases. This CDR3 has 12 residues. The V and J ends lost 6 bases and 3 bases, in that order; junction bases with no gene match: 1. CDR1 is KGHSH and CDR2 is LQKENI in the germline V gene. CDR3 protein: CASSGQDYGYTF. The CDR3 nucleotides are TGTGCCAGCTCCGGACAGGACTATGGCTACACCTTC.

This clonotype was recorded at least ten times. The chain recombines TRBV10-3 with TRBJ1-5; 8 bases align to TRBD1. The CDR3 spans 16 residues. Germline V CDR1 and CDR2: ENHRY, SYGVKD. V was clipped by 2 bases and J by 5 bases; unmatched bases: 8. The CDR3 DNA follows: TGTGCCATCAGTGAGGGACAGGGCGCGGGGGATCAGCCCCAGCATTTT. Its translation is CAISEGQGAGDQPQHF.

This clonotype was counted at least ten times. V and J are TRBV7-3 and TRBJ2-2; a possible D gene is TRBD1 (6 bases). V was pared by 6 bases and J by 6 bases, with 8 bases between. This CDR3 contains 12 residues. The germline gives CDR1 SGHTA, CDR2 FQGTGA. CDR3 bases: TGTGCCAGCAGTCAGGGGTCCGGGGAGCTGTTTTTT. Translated, it gives CASSQGSGELFF. The full variable domain, in which reference TRBV7-3 and TRBJ2-2 provide the parts outside the CDR3, is GAGVSQTPSNKVTEKGKYVELRCDPISGHTALYWYRQSLGQGPEFLIYFQGTGAADDSGLPNDRFFAVRPEGSVSTLKIQRTERGDSAVYLCASSQGSGELFFGEGSRLTVL.

In this sample, this clonotype turned up a few times. The chain joins TRBV19 to TRBJ1-1; D not certain. V lost 5 bases to trimming and J lost 1 base, with 14 bases between them. Germline values: CDR1 LNHDA, CDR2 SQIVND (reference sequence). There are 15 residues in the CDR3. CDR3 residues: CASSSGRIKNTEAFF. As DNA, the CDR3 is TGTGCCAGTAGTTCCGGACGTATCAAGAACACTGAAGCTTTCTTT.

This clonotype was recorded at least ten times. The chain's CDR3 is CASSHGLIRRMNTEAFF. The CDR3 nucleotides read TGTGCCAGCAGCCACGGACTAATCCGACGCATGAACACTGAAGCTTTCTTT. This sequence joins TRBV7-9 and TRBJ1-1; D is unclear. V was pared by 5 bases and J by 0 bases, with 19 bases between. The length of the CDR3 is 17 residues. CDR1 is SEHNR and CDR2 is FQNEAQ in the germline V gene (reference sequence).

The chain combines TRBV7-9 with TRBJ2-5; TRBD1 matches at 10 bases. V lost 4 bases and J lost 0; bases outside the gene matches: 8. The germline gives CDR1 SEHNR, CDR2 FQNEAQ (reference sequence). The CDR3 covers 17 residues. The CDR3 bases are TGTGCCAGCAGCTGGACCGCCGGGACAGGGGACCAAGAGACCCAGTACTTC. Translation: CASSWTAGTGDQETQYF.

The sample holds a few counts of this clonotype. The rearrangement joins TRBV4-3 to TRBJ2-7; D is unresolved. The germline V and J ends were trimmed by 1 base and 6 bases, with 16 bases remaining between them. The CDR3 has 15 amino acids. Germline loops: CDR1 LGHNA, CDR2 YSLEER. The CDR3 region is CASSQVKSKTSEQYF. The CDR3 DNA reads as TGCGCCAGCAGCCAAGTCAAGTCTAAGACATCCGAGCAGTACTTC.

This clonotype occurred a few times. The rearrangement links TRBV20-1 to TRBJ2-5; the match to TRBD2 covers 8 bases. CDR1 is DFQATT and CDR2 is SNEGSKA in the germline V gene (reference sequence). The V gene end was trimmed by 1 base and the J gene end by 4 bases; junction bases not matched to a gene: 11. This CDR3 is 16 amino acids long. CDR3 DNA: TGCAGTGCTAGAGGATTAGGACTAGCAGCGCTAGAGACCCAGTACTTC. This sequence encodes CSARGLGLAALETQYF.

This clonotype was counted a few times. The chain employs TRBV7-2 and TRBJ2-7, with 10 positions matching TRBD2. CDR1 and CDR2 from the germline V gene are SGHTA and FQGNSA. V was pared by 5 bases and J by 6 bases, with 7 bases of the junction left unmatched. This CDR3 contains 14 residues. The DNA of the CDR3 is TGTGCCAGCAGCCAGACCGGGACTAGCGCCGAGCAGTACTTC. Translated: CASSQTGTSAEQYF.